These T cell receptor beta chains were read from a single sample in a study of beta chain features in type 1 diabetes. Only in-frame clones appear in the TCRdb table, and some are missing; sequencing was by immunoSEQ multiplex PCR. Seen here are roughly 290,000 clones, approximately 16% observed once, and the top ten hold around 0.015%. Sequencing was performed on naive CD4+ T cells from blood. These receptors all come from a young man with type 1 diabetes. Both conserved end residues are part of each CDR3. The D gene is left open where the match is weak.

J: TRBJ1-1; D: NA; V: TRBV9; CDR3: CASSVGGDGYTEAFF
J: TRBJ1-2; D: NA; V: TRBV23-1; CDR3: CASTPPGYGYTF
J: TRBJ2-3; D: NA; V: TRBV27; CDR3: CASSGGRTDTQYF
J: TRBJ1-1; D: NA; V: TRBV5-1; CDR3: CASSLGRENTEAFF
J: TRBJ2-7; D: TRBD2; V: TRBV5-6; CDR3: CASSLLAGGPSHEQYF
J: TRBJ2-1; D: TRBD2; V: TRBV5-1; CDR3: CASSPGLAGGRSSYNEQFF
J: TRBJ2-2; D: NA; V: TRBV6-6; CDR3: CASKHNPGTGELFF
J: TRBJ1-4; D: TRBD1; V: TRBV15; CDR3: CATSREATGLLFF
J: TRBJ2-3; D: NA; V: TRBV7-2; CDR3: CASSYRGTDTQYF
J: TRBJ2-7; D: NA; V: TRBV28; CDR3: CASSPTGILYEQYF
J: TRBJ2-6; D: NA; V: TRBV9; CDR3: CASRAGRNSGANVLTF
J: TRBJ1-2; D: TRBD1; V: TRBV29-1; CDR3: CSAGDRANYGYTF
J: TRBJ2-7; D: NA; V: TRBV6-1; CDR3: CASSRDIGSYEQYF
J: TRBJ2-3; D: NA; V: TRBV5-5; CDR3: CASSPGQGGTDTQYF
J: TRBJ1-1; D: TRBD1; V: TRBV18; CDR3: CASSTQGMNTEAFF
J: TRBJ2-2; D: TRBD2; V: TRBV7-8; CDR3: CASSLIPGAGGRVTGELFF
J: TRBJ1-1; D: NA; V: TRBV28; CDR3: CASSSPSGMNTEAFF
J: TRBJ2-7; D: NA; V: TRBV28; CDR3: CASSSGGIRGYEQYF
J: TRBJ2-7; D: TRBD1; V: TRBV5-4; CDR3: CASSAPGQGNYEQYF
J: TRBJ2-3; D: TRBD2; V: TRBV10-3; CDR3: CAISEVPGGDTQYF
J: TRBJ2-4; D: NA; V: TRBV19; CDR3: CASSIQRDIQYF
J: TRBJ2-1; D: NA; V: TRBV5-6; CDR3: CASRRGRVGNEQFF
J: TRBJ2-3; D: NA; V: TRBV4-3; CDR3: CASSQDNEAEAQYF
J: TRBJ1-3; D: NA; V: TRBV29-1; CDR3: CSVGKGSSGNTIYF
J: TRBJ2-7; D: NA; V: TRBV4-3; CDR3: CASSQAVGAYEQYF
J: TRBJ2-2; D: NA; V: TRBV28; CDR3: CASRIPGVTTGELFF
J: TRBJ1-4; D: NA; V: TRBV2; CDR3: CATSEREVREKLFF
J: TRBJ1-1; D: NA; V: TRBV27; CDR3: CASSGPGLPNTEAFF
J: TRBJ2-7; D: NA; V: TRBV11-2; CDR3: CASTHRPPAYEQYF
J: TRBJ2-3; D: NA; V: TRBV29-1; CDR3: CSAAREASSTDTQYF
J: TRBJ2-2; D: TRBD1; V: TRBV9; CDR3: CASNGQGSTGELFF